This passage covers 23 T cell receptor beta chains from one sample sequenced in a study of sequential checkpoint blockade in melanoma. The data were produced by immunoSEQ multiplex PCR, yet TCRdb's version contains in-frame clones alone and is incomplete. Here the sample spans about 3,800 clones, roughly 24% being singletons. Documented treatment: randomized to nivolumab then ipilimumab (arm A) or the reverse (arm B). Source: tumor tissue (inferred from file names), taken from a patient given nivolumab and ipilimumab in sequence. All receptors derive from a human donor with melanoma.

J is TRBJ2-2 and V is TRBV5-1; 7 bases match TRBD2. CDR3 length equals 18 residues. The ends lost 2 bases at V and 0 bases at J; junction bases unmatched: 10. In germline, CDR1 is SGHRS, CDR2 YFSETQ. The CDR3 DNA follows: TGCGCCAGCAGCTTCGGGCCAGCGGGAAGACCGAACACCGGGGAGCTGTTTTTT. Encoded protein: CASSFGPAGRPNTGELFF.

This clone was picked up a small number of times. The chain has TRBV18 and TRBJ1-4; TRBD1 agrees at 7 bases. Looked up from germline, CDR1 is KGHSH and CDR2 is LQKENI. The trim removed 0 bases at V and 3 bases at J, leaving 1 base unmatched. The CDR3 totals 15 residues. As DNA, the CDR3 is TGTGCCAGCTCACCACCGGGACAGTCTAATGAAAAACTGTTTTTT. Its protein is CASSPPGQSNEKLFF.

This clone was recorded once. This chain joins TRBV10-2 and TRBJ2-7, with D possibly being TRBD1 (6 bases). Looked up from germline, CDR1 is WSHSY and CDR2 is SAAADI. The CDR3 runs to 14 residues. With 0 bases removed from V and 1 base from J, the gap between germline ends came to 7 bases. The CDR3 loop is CASSESGGSYEQYF. CDR3 nucleotides: TGCGCCAGCAGTGAGTCAGGGGGATCCTACGAGCAGTACTTC.

This chain joins TRBV28 and TRBJ2-4; D uncertain. The V end lost 7 bases, the J end lost 1 base, and 8 bases lay between the germline ends. This CDR3 spans 13 amino acids. From germline, CDR1 is MDHEN and CDR2 SYDVKM. CDR3 coding DNA: TGTGCCAGCAACCTGGCGGCCAAAAACATTCAGTACTTC. Encoded protein: CASNLAAKNIQYF.

V usage is TRBV9 and J usage is TRBJ1-1; D possibly corresponds to TRBD1 (5 bases). V was cut by 3 bases and J by 3 bases, with 12 bases left in between. This CDR3 has 14 residues. Germline V gene lookup returns CDR1 SGDLS and CDR2 YYNGEE. CDR3 amino acids: CASSASGWDTEAFF. CDR3 nucleotide sequence: TGTGCCAGCAGCGCCTCAGGGTGGGACACTGAAGCTTTCTTT.

V is TRBV28 and J is TRBJ2-5; the match to TRBD1 covers 9 bases. CDR3 length equals 15 residues. V was clipped by 3 bases and J by 6 bases; unmatched bases: 8. Germline V gene data show CDR1 as MDHEN and CDR2 as SYDVKM. The CDR3 protein is CASSFGDREVKTQYF. CDR3 nucleotide sequence: TGTGCCAGCAGTTTCGGGGACAGGGAGGTGAAGACCCAGTACTTC.

This clone is medium-sized. The rearrangement joins TRBV6-8 to TRBJ2-1; D remains ambiguous. This CDR3 is built from 15 residues. V lost 2 bases and J lost 0, with 8 bases in between. Germline V gives CDR1 MNHGY, CDR2 SAAAGT. CDR3 DNA: TGTGCCAGCAGTTACCACCCGAGCTCCTACAATGAGCAGTTCTTC. It specifies CASSYHPSSYNEQFF.

The rearrangement links TRBV23-1 to TRBJ2-1, with D tentatively TRBD2 (6 bases). TRBV23-1 is assigned to the ORF class and has an uncertain function. V was cut by 6 bases and J by 7 bases, with 13 bases left in between. The CDR3 sequence is 13 residues long. Written as DNA, the CDR3 is TGCGCCAGCAGCGTGGGACTCTTAAATGAGCAGTTCTTC. Its protein product is CASSVGLLNEQFF.

Only a few counts were recorded for this clone. The rearrangement uses TRBV28 and TRBJ2-1; 11 bases are a match to TRBD2. After removal of 2 bases from V and 7 bases from J, the junction contained 7 bases not matched to a gene. From germline, CDR1 is MDHEN and CDR2 SYDVKM. The CDR3 is made up of 16 amino acids. The CDR3 DNA follows: TGTGCCAGCAGTTTAGGGACTAGCGGCAGTCATAATGAGCAGTTCTTC. Residues: CASSLGTSGSHNEQFF.

In this sample, this clone turned up many times. The V and J genes are TRBV11-3 and TRBJ2-5; maybe TRBD1 (5 bases). The germline V gene encodes CDR1 SGHNT and CDR2 YENEEA. Trimming pared 0 bases from V and 5 bases from J, leaving 10 bases between. This CDR3 contains 14 residues. The chain's CDR3 is CASSLDAGWETQYF. CDR3 DNA sequence: TGTGCCAGCAGCTTAGACGCAGGGTGGGAGACCCAGTACTTC.

This clone has more than one count but fewer than ten. V and J are TRBV11-3 and TRBJ2-7; 9 bases fit TRBD1. Per the germline V gene, CDR1 is SGHNT and CDR2 is YENEEA. The CDR3 sequence is 14 residues long. The V and J ends lost 4 bases and 7 bases, in that order; junction bases with no gene match: 8. CDR3 region: CASSWGQGFGEQYF. The CDR3 nucleotides read TGTGCCAGCAGCTGGGGACAGGGCTTCGGGGAGCAGTACTTC.

CDR3 loop: CASSQTGTQVGNEQFF. CDR3 nucleotide sequence: TGCGCCAGCAGCCAGACCGGGACCCAGGTGGGCAATGAGCAGTTCTTC. The chain links TRBV4-1 to TRBJ2-1; D tentatively fits TRBD1 or TRBD2 (5 bases each). From germline, CDR1 is MGHRA and CDR2 YSYEKL. The CDR3 is made up of 16 amino acids. V lost 3 bases to trimming and J lost 6 bases, with 18 bases between them.

This clone was seen more than once but under ten times. The V gene is TRBV6-8, the J gene TRBJ2-1, with TRBD1 as a possible D gene (5 bases). V lost 5 bases and J 0 bases, leaving 17 bases between the germline ends. The CDR3 covers 17 residues. The germline V gene has CDR1 MNHGY and CDR2 SAAAGT. The CDR3 DNA reads as TGTGCCAGCAGTACAAGACTGGGGCGGAGCTCCTACAATGAGCAGTTCTTC. Protein product: CASSTRLGRSSYNEQFF.

The CDR3 protein is CSVDPLNTEAFF. In DNA form, the CDR3 reads TGCAGCGTTGATCCTCTGAACACTGAAGCTTTCTTT. The V and J genes are TRBV29-1 and TRBJ1-1; D is unclear. Germline values: CDR1 SQVTM, CDR2 ANQGSEA. V was pared by 3 bases and J by 0 bases, with 5 bases between. This CDR3 contains 12 residues. Together with reference TRBV29-1 and TRBJ1-1, the CDR3 gives the full variable domain: SAVISQKPSRDICQRGTSLTIQCQVDSQVTMMFWYRQQPGQSLTLIATANQGSEATYESGFVIDKFPISRPNLTFSTLTVSNMSPEDSSIYLCSVDPLNTEAFFGQGTRLTVV.

By share, this clone ranks as medium-sized (0.01 to 0.1%). This sequence joins TRBV11-3 and TRBJ1-3; TRBD1 might be the D (5 bases). Trimming cost V 5 bases and J 2 bases, with 16 bases left between them. The germline V gene encodes CDR1 SGHNT and CDR2 YENEEA. The CDR3 totals 16 residues. CDR3 in amino acids: CASSDPSGGAGNTIYF. CDR3 nucleotide sequence: TGTGCCAGCAGCGATCCTTCGGGGGGAGCTGGAAACACCATATATTTT. The variable domain in full, completed from reference TRBV11-3 and TRBJ1-3, reads EAGVVQSPRYKIIEKKQPVAFWCNPISGHNTLYWYLQNLGQGPELLIRYENEEAVDDSQLPKDRFSAERLKGVDSTLKIQPAELGDSAVYLCASSDPSGGAGNTIYFGEGSWLTVV.

This clone is termed medium-sized. The chain links TRBV6-8 to TRBJ1-2; 9 bases fit TRBD1. The CDR3 has 13 amino acids. Germline CDR1 is MNHGY and CDR2 is SAAAGT. J was trimmed by 9 bases and V by 6 bases; bases with no gene match: 8. CDR3 DNA: TGTGCCAGCAGCACGGACAGGGGAAGGCGCTACACCTTC. This translates into CASSTDRGRRYTF.

The rearrangement joins TRBV29-1 to TRBJ2-1, with a tentative D call TRBD1 (5 bases). V lost 3 bases, J lost 1 base, and 10 bases lay in between. Germline assignment: CDR1 SQVTM and CDR2 ANQGSEA. The CDR3 has 14 amino acids. CDR3 amino acids: CSVDLQASYNEQFF. The DNA of the CDR3 is TGCAGCGTTGATCTACAGGCTTCCTACAATGAGCAGTTCTTC.

The genes are TRBV19 and TRBJ1-5; D is perhaps TRBD1 (6 bases). Trimming stripped 9 bases from V and 7 bases from J, with 16 bases between. The CDR3 loop spans 13 amino acids. CDR1 LNHDA and CDR2 SQIVND come from the germline V gene (reference sequence). The CDR3 region has the DNA TGTGCCAGCAACGAGGGGGTTGAGCAGCCCCAGCATTTT. Its protein is CASNEGVEQPQHF.

This clone was seen a handful of times. The chain has TRBV4-1 and TRBJ2-6, with 8 nucleotides matching TRBD2. This CDR3 spans 19 amino acids. V was pared by 0 bases and J by 2 bases, with 9 bases of the junction left unmatched. Germline V gene data show CDR1 as MGHRA and CDR2 as YSYEKL. CDR3 nucleotides: TGCGCCAGCAGCCAAGACCTGGGCGGGAGGACCCCTGGGGCCAACGTCCTGACTTTC. This sequence encodes CASSQDLGGRTPGANVLTF.

The V call is TRBV5-1, the J call TRBJ2-7, with D perhaps matching TRBD1 or TRBD2 (6 bases each). From germline, CDR1 is SGHRS and CDR2 YFSETQ. The CDR3 consists of 15 residues. Trimming cost V 1 base and J 2 bases, with 13 bases left between them. The CDR3 loop reads CASSLMYGGTYEQYF. The CDR3 DNA reads TGCGCCAGCAGCTTGATGTACGGGGGCACCTACGAGCAGTACTTC. The full variable domain, its missing parts supplied by reference TRBV5-1 and TRBJ2-7, is KAGVTQTPRYLIKTRGQQVTLSCSPISGHRSVSWYQQTPGQGLQFLFEYFSETQRNKGNFPGRFSGRQFSNSRSEMNVSTLELGDSALYLCASSLMYGGTYEQYFGPGTRLTVT.

V gene TRBV30 combines with J gene TRBJ1-2; the D is unclear. Deletions cut 1 base from V and 0 bases from J, with 9 bases between. Germline V CDR1 and CDR2: GTSNPN, SVGIG (reference sequence). This CDR3 spans 14 amino acids. CDR3 sequence reads: CAWSARLTNYGYTF. Here the CDR3 DNA reads TGTGCCTGGAGTGCCCGGTTGACTAACTATGGCTACACCTTC. Full variable domain (rest looked up from reference TRBV30 and TRBJ1-2): SQTIHQWPATLVQPVGSPLSLECTVEGTSNPNLYWYRQAAGRGLQLLFYSVGIGQISSEVPQNLSASRPQDRQFILSSKKLLLSDSGFYLCAWSARLTNYGYTFGSGTRLTVV.

This clone was seen repeatedly, ten times or more. The rearrangement uses TRBV11-3 and TRBJ2-7; TRBD1 might be the D (6 bases). Trimming removed 0 bases at V and 0 bases at J, with 12 bases between. Germline V gene lookup returns CDR1 SGHNT and CDR2 YENEEA. CDR3 length: 16 residues. For the CDR3, the DNA is TGTGCCAGCAGCTTAGAACGGGACAAGCCCTCCTACGAGCAGTACTTC. Protein sequence: CASSLERDKPSYEQYF.

This clone was observed a handful of times. The CDR3 sequence: CASSQDILGGGNQPQHF. CDR3 sequence (DNA): TGCGCCAGCAGCCAAGATATTTTGGGGGGCGGCAATCAGCCCCAGCATTTT. J is TRBJ1-5 and V is TRBV4-1, with a tentative D call TRBD1 (6 bases). CDR3 size: 17 residues. Germline-derived CDR1 and CDR2 are MGHRA and YSYEKL. Trimming removed 0 bases at V and 2 bases at J, with 14 bases between.